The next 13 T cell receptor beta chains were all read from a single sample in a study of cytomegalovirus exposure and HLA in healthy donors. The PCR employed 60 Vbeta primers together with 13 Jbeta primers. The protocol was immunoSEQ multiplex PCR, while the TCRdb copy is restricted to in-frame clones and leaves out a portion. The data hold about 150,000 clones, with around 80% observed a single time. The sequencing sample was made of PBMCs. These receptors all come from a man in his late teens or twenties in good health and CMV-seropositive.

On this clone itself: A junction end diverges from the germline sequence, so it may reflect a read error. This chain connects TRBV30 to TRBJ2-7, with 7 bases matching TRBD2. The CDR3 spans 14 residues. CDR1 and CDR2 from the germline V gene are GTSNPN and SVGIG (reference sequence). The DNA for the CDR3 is TGTGCCTGGAATAGGCGGGAGCCGGGATACGAGCAGTGCTTC. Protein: CAWNRREPGYEQCF.

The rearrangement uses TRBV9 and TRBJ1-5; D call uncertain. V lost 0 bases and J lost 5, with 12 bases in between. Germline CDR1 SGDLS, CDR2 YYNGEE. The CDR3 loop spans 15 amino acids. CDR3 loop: CASSVGGNWDQPQHF. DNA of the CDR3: TGTGCCAGCAGCGTAGGAGGGAATTGGGATCAGCCCCAGCATTTT. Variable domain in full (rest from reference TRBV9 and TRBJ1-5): DSGVTQTPKHLITATGQRVTLRCSPRSGDLSVYWYQQSLDQGLQFLIQYYNGEERAKGNILERFSAQQFPDLHSELNLSSLELGDSALYFCASSVGGNWDQPQHFGDGTRLSIL.

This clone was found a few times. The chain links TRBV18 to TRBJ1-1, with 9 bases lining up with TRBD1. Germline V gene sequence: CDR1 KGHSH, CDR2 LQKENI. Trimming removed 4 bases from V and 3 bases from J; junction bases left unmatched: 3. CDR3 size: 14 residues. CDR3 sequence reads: CASSQDRGHTEAFF. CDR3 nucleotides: TGTGCCAGCTCACAGGACAGGGGACACACTGAAGCTTTCTTT.

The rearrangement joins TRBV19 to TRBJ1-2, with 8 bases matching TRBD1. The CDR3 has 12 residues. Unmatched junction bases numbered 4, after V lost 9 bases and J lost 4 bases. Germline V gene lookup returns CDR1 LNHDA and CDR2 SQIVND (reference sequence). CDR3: CASRQGSYGYTF. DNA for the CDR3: TGTGCCAGCAGACAGGGGAGCTATGGCTACACCTTC. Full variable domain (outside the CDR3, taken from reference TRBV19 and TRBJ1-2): DGGITQSPKYLFRKEGQNVTLSCEQNLNHDAMYWYRQDPGQGLRLIYYSQIVNDFQKGDIAEGYSVSREKKESFPLTVTSAQKNPTAFYLCASRQGSYGYTFGSGTRLTVV.

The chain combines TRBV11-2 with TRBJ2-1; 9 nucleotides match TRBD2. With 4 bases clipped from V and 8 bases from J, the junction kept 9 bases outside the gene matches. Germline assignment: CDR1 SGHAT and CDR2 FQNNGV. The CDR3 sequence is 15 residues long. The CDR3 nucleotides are TGTGCCAGCAGCTCAACTAGCGGGCCTGGACATGAGCAGTTCTTC. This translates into CASSSTSGPGHEQFF.

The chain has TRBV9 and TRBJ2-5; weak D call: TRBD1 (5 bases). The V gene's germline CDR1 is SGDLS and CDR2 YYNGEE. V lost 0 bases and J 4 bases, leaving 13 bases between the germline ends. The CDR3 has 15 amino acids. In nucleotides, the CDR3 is TGTGCCAGCAGCGTAGGGGGCAGGGTGGGAGAGACCCAGTACTTC. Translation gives CASSVGGRVGETQYF.

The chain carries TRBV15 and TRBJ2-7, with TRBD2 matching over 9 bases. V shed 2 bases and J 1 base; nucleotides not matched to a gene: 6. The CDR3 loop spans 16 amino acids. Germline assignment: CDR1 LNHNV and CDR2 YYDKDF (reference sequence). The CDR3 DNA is TGTGCCACCAGCAGACTGACTAGCGGAGTATCCTACGAGCAGTACTTC. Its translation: CATSRLTSGVSYEQYF.

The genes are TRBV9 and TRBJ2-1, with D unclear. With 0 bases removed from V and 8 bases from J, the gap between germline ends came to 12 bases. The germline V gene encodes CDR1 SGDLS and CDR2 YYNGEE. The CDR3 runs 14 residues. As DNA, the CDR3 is TGTGCCAGCAGCGTAGTCGGGTCCCGGGATGAGCAGTTCTTC. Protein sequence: CASSVVGSRDEQFF.

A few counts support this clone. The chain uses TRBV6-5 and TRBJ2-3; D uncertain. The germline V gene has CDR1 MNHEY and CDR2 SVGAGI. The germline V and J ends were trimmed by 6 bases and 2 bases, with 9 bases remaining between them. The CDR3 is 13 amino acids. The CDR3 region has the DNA TGTGCCAGCAGCCGAGATCCCACAGATACGCAGTATTTT. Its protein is CASSRDPTDTQYF.

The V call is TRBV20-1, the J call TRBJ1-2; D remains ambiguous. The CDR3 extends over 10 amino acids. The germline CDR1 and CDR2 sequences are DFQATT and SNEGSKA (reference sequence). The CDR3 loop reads CSPRGYGYTF. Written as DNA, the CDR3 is TGCAGCCCGCGGGGCTATGGCTACACCTTC.

The CDR3 sequence: CASSLSPSGTYEQYF. CDR3 nucleotides: TGTGCCAGCAGCTTGAGTCCTAGCGGAACCTACGAGCAGTACTTC. The chain has TRBV5-6 and TRBJ2-7, with 7 bases aligning to TRBD2. CDR1 is SGHDT, CDR2 YYEEEE, per germline. This CDR3 is 15 amino acids long. J gave up 2 bases and V 1 base, and 6 bases lay outside the gene matches. The full variable domain, its missing parts supplied by reference TRBV5-6 and TRBJ2-7, is DAGVTQSPTHLIKTRGQQVTLRCSPKSGHDTVSWYQQALGQGPQFIFQYYEEEERQRGNFPDRFSGHQFPNYSSELNVNALLLGDSALYLCASSLSPSGTYEQYFGPGTRLTVT.

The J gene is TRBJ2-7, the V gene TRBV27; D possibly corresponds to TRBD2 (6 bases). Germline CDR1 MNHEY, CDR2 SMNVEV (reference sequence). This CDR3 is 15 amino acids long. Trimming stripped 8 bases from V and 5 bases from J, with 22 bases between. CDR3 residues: CASRRLVGVGHEQYF. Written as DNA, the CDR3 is TGTGCCAGCCGCCGACTAGTTGGCGTGGGGCACGAGCAGTACTTC.

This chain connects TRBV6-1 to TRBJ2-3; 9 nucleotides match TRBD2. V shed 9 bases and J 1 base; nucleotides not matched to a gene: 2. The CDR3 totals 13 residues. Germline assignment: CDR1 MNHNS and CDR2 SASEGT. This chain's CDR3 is CASAGGGTDTQYF. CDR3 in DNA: TGTGCCAGTGCGGGAGGGGGCACAGATACGCAGTATTTT.